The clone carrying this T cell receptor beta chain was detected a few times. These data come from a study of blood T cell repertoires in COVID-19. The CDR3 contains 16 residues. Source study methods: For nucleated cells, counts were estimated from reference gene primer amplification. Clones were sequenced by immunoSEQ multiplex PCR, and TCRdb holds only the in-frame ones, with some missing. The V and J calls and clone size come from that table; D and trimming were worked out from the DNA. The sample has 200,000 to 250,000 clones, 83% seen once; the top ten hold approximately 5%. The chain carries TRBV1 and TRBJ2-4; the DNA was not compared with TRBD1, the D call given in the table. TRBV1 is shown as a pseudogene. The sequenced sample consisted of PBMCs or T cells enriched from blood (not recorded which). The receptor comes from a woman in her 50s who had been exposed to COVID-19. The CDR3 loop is CTSSQVLRTPQNIQYF. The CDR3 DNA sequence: TGCACCAGCAGCCAGGTGTTAAGGACACCTCAAAACATTCAGTACTTC.